Presented here are 2 T cell receptor beta chains from one specimen sequenced in a study of lymphopenia after photon versus proton radiotherapy. Some clones are missing from TCRdb's copy, which holds only in-frame ones; the method was immunoSEQ multiplex PCR. The repertoire holds 20,000 to 25,000 clones, with around 85% as singletons. The sample in question was peripheral blood, obtained from a patient treated with photon-based radiotherapy. These receptors came from a man between 60 and 75 years old with pancreatic cancer.

This chain joins TRBV4-2 and TRBJ2-3, with D possibly matching TRBD2 (5 bases). V shed 2 bases and J shed 2 bases, with 17 bases lying between them. The CDR3 consists of 17 residues. Germline V gene sequence: CDR1 LGHNA, CDR2 YNFKEQ. The CDR3 region has the DNA TGTGCCAGCAGCCAATCGAGGACTGGAAGATTCACAGATACGCAGTATTTT. This gives the protein CASSQSRTGRFTDTQYF.

The chain has TRBV9 and TRBJ2-3; weak D call: TRBD2 (6 bases). The CDR3 is made up of 15 amino acids. With 2 bases removed from V and 0 bases from J, the gap between germline ends came to 10 bases. Germline CDR1 SGDLS, CDR2 YYNGEE. CDR3 loop: CASSVVGGSTDTQYF. The CDR3 region has the DNA TGTGCCAGCAGCGTTGTTGGGGGGAGCACAGATACGCAGTATTTT. Full variable domain (rest looked up from reference TRBV9 and TRBJ2-3): DSGVTQTPKHLITATGQRVTLRCSPRSGDLSVYWYQQSLDQGLQFLIQYYNGEERAKGNILERFSAQQFPDLHSELNLSSLELGDSALYFCASSVVGGSTDTQYFGPGTRLTVL.